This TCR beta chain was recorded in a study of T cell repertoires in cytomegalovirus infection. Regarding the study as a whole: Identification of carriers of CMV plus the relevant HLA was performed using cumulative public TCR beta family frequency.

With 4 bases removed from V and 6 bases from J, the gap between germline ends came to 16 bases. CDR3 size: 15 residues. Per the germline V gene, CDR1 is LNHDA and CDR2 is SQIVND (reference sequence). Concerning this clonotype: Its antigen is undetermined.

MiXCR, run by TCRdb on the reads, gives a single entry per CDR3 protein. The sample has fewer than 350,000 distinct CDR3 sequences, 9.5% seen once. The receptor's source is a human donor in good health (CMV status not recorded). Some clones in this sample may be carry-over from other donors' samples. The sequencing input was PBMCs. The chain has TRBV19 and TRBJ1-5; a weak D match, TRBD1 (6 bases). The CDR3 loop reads CASSSRDTSSQPQHF. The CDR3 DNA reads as TGTGCCAGTAGTAGCCGGGACACATCATCTCAGCCCCAGCATTTT.